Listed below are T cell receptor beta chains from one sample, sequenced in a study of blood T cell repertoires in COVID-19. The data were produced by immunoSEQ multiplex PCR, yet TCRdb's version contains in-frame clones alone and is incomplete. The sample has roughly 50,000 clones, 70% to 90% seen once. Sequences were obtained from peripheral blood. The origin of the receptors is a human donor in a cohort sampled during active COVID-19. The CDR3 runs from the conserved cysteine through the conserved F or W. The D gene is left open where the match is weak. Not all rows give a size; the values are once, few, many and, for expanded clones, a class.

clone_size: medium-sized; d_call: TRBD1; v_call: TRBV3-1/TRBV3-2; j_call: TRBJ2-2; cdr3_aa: CASSQADREYTGELFF; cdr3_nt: TGTGCCAGCAGCCAAGCGGACAGGGAGTACACCGGGGAGCTGTTTTTT
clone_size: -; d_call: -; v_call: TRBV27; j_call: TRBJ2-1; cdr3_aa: CASRLQSQGPYNEQFF; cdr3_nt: TGTGCCAGCAGACTTCAGTCACAGGGTCCATACAATGAGCAGTTCTTC
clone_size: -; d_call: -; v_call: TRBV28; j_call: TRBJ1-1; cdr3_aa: CASRIQGEAFF; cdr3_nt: TGTGCCAGCAGAATACAGGGTGAAGCTTTCTTT
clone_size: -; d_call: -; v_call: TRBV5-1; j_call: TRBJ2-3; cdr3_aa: CASKAGGPTDTQYF; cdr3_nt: TGCGCCAGCAAGGCGGGCGGGCCCACAGATACGCAGTATTTT
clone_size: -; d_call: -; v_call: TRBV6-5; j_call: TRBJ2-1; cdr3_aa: CASSSLLGHNEQFF; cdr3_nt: TGTGCCAGCAGTTCGTTACTAGGACACAATGAGCAGTTCTTC
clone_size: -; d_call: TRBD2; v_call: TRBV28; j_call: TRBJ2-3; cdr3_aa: CASSLHSGREDTDTQYF; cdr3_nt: TGTGCCAGCAGTTTACATAGCGGGAGGGAAGATACAGATACGCAGTATTTT
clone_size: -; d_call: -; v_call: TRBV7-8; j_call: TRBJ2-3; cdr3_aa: CASSFTETTDTQYF; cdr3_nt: TGTGCCAGCAGCTTCACAGAGACCACAGATACGCAGTATTTT
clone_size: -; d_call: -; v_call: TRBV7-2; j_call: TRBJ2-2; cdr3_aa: CASSPRQRANTGELFF; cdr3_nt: TGTGCCAGCAGCCCGAGGCAGCGGGCGAACACCGGGGAGCTGTTTTTT
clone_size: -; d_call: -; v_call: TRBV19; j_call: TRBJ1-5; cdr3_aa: CASSRESNQPQHF; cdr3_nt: TGTGCCAGTAGTCGAGAGAGCAATCAGCCCCAGCATTTT
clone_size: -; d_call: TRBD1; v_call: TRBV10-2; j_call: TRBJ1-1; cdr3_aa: CASSSTGGFDTEAFF; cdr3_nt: TGCGCCAGCAGCTCGACAGGGGGCTTCGACACTGAAGCTTTCTTT
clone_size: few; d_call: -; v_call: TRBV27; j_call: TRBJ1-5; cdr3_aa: CATPIVYQPQHF; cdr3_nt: TGTGCCACCCCGATAGTTTATCAGCCCCAGCATTTT
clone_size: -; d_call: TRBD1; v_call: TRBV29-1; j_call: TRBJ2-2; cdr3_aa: CSVRQDRGRTGELFF; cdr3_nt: TGCAGCGTAAGGCAGGACAGGGGGCGAACCGGGGAGCTGTTTTTT
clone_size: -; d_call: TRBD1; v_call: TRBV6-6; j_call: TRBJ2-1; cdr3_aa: CASGTGYNEQFF; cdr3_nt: TGTGCCAGCGGGACAGGATACAATGAGCAGTTCTTC
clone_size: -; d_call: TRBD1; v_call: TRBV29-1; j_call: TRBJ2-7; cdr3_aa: CSAGTGGGEQYF; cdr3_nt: TGCAGCGCCGGGACAGGGGGGGGCGAGCAGTACTTC
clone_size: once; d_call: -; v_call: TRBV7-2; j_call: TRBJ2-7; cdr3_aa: CASSLRIAYEQYF; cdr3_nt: TGTGCCAGCAGCTTACGTATTGCCTACGAGCAGTACTTC
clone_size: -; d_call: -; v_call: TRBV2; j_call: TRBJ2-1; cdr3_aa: CASSPQGFDEQFF; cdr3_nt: TGTGCCAGCAGCCCCCAGGGTTTTGATGAGCAGTTCTTC
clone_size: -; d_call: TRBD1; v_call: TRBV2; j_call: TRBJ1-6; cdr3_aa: CASRGQGDSPLHF; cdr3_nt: TGTGCCAGCAGGGGACAGGGGGATTCACCCCTCCACTTT
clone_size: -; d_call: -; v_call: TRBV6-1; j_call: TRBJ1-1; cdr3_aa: CASSEFVQFPTEAFF; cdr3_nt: TGTGCCAGCAGTGAATTCGTACAATTTCCCACTGAAGCTTTCTTT
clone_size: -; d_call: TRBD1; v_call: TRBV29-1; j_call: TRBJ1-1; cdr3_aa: CSALRTGRGDTEAFF; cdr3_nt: TGCAGCGCACTACGGACAGGGCGCGGGGACACTGAAGCTTTCTTT
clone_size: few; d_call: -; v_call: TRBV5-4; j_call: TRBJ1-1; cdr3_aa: CASSLGGAGSNTEAFF; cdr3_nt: TGTGCCAGCAGCTTGGGGGGCGCTGGGTCGAACACTGAAGCTTTCTTT
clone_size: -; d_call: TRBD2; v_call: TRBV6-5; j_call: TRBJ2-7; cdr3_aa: CASRKPGLASYEQYF; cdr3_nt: TGTGCCAGCAGAAAACCGGGACTAGCTTCCTACGAGCAGTACTTC
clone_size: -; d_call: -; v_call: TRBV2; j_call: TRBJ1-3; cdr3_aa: CASSSLDSSGNTIYF; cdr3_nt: TGTGCCAGCAGTTCCCTGGACAGCTCTGGAAACACCATATATTTT
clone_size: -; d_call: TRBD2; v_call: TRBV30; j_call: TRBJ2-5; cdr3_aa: CAWSGGQETQYF; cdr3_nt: TGTGCCTGGAGCGGGGGGCAAGAGACCCAGTACTTC
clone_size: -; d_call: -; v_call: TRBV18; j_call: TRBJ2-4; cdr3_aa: CASSPQYTTGNIQYF; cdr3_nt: TGTGCCAGCTCACCACAGTACACAACAGGAAACATTCAGTACTTC
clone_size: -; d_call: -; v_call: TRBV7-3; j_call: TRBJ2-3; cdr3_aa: CASSLSGILTDTQYF; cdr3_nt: TGTGCCAGCAGCTTAAGCGGGATCCTCACAGATACGCAGTATTTT
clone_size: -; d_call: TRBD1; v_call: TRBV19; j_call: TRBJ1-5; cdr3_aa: CASKDRDEQPQHF; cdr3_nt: TGTGCCAGTAAGGACAGGGATGAACAGCCCCAGCATTTT
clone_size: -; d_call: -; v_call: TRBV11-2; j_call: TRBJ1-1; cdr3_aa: CASSLGLGNTEAFF; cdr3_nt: TGTGCCAGCAGCTTAGGTCTAGGTAACACTGAAGCTTTCTTT
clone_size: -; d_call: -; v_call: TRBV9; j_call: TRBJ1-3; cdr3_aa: CASSVDEYRGNTIYF; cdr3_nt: TGTGCCAGCAGCGTAGACGAGTACAGGGGAAACACCATATATTTT
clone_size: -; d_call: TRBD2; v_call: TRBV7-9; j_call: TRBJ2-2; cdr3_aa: CASNRPGLEDTGELFF; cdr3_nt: TGTGCCAGCAACCGTCCGGGACTAGAGGACACCGGGGAGCTGTTTTTT
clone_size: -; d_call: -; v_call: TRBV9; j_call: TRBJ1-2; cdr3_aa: CASSASTGQTYGYTF; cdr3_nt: TGTGCCAGCAGCGCTTCGACAGGACAGACCTATGGCTACACCTTC
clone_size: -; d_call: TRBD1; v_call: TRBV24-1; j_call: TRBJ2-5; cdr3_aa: CATSVGTGYQETQYF; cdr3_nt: TGTGCCACCAGTGTGGGGACAGGGTACCAAGAGACCCAGTACTTC
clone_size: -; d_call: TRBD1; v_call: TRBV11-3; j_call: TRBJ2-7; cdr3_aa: CASSTLDRDDSYEQYF; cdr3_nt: TGTGCCAGCAGCACTCTGGACAGGGATGACTCCTACGAGCAGTACTTC
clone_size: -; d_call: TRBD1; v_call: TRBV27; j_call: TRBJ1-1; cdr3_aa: CASKSPRGRSEAFF; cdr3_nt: TGTGCCAGCAAGTCACCCAGGGGGCGTTCCGAAGCTTTCTTT
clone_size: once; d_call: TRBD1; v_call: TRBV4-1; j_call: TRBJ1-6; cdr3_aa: CASSLGQANSPLHF; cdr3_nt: TGCGCCAGCAGCCTGGGACAGGCTAATTCACCCCTCCACTTT
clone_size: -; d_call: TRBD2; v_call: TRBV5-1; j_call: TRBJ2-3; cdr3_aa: CASSSWGGDTDTQYF; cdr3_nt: TGCGCCAGCAGCTCCTGGGGAGGGGACACAGATACGCAGTATTTT
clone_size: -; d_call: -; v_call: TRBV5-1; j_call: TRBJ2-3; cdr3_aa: CASSVTPGHQTDTQYF; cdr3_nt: TGCGCCAGCTCCGTGACACCGGGACACCAGACAGATACGCAGTATTTT
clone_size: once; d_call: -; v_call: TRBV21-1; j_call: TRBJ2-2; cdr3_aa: CASSKGDRENTGELFF; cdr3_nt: TGTGCCAGCAGCAAAGGGGACAGGGAGAACACCGGGGAGCTGTTTTTT
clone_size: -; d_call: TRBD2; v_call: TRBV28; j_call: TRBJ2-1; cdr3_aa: CASRLWGGNYNEQFF; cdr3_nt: TGTGCCAGCAGGCTATGGGGGGGGAACTACAATGAGCAGTTCTTC
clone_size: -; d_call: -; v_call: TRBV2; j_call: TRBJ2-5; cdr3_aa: CASSGTSWETQYF; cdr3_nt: TGTGCCAGCAGTGGTACTAGCTGGGAGACCCAGTACTTC
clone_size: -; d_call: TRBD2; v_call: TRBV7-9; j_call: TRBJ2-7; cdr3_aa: CASSPAGVSYEQYF; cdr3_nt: TGTGCCAGCAGCCCCGCGGGGGTTTCCTACGAGCAGTACTTC
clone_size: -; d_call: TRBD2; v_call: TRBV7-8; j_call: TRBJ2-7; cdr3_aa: CASSRTSGYEQYF; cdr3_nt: TGTGCCAGCAGCCGGACTAGCGGCTACGAGCAGTACTTC
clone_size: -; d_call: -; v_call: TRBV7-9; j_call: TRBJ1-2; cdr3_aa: CASSPTLAGRTNYGYTF; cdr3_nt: TGTGCCAGCAGCCCAACCCTTGCGGGGCGCACTAACTATGGCTACACCTTC
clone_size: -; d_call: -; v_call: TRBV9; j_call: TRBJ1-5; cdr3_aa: CASSVTDSNQPQHF; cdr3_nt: TGTGCCAGCAGCGTAACAGATAGCAATCAGCCCCAGCATTTT
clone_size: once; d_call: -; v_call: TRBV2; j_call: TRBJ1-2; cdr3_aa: CASSDSYYGYTF; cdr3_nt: TGTGCCAGCAGCGACAGCTATTATGGCTACACCTTC
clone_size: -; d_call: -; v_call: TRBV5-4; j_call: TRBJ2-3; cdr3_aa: CASSFRVATDTQYF; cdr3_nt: TGTGCCAGCAGCTTCCGGGTGGCTACAGATACGCAGTATTTT
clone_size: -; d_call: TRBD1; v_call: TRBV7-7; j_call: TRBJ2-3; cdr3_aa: CASSPDRGVLDTQYF; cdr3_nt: TGTGCCAGCAGCCCTGACAGGGGAGTTTTGGATACGCAGTATTTT
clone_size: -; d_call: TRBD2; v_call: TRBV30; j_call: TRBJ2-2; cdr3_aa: CAWTIAGAASNGELFF; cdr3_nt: TGTGCCTGGACCATAGCGGGGGCCGCTAGCAACGGGGAGCTGTTTTTT
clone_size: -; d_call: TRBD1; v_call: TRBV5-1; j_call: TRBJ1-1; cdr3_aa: CASSFYGTGRSYTEAFF; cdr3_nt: TGCGCCAGCAGCTTCTACGGGACAGGGAGGTCGTACACTGAAGCTTTCTTT
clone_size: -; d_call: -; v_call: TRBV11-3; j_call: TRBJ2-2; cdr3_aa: CASSSQETFTGELFF; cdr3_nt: TGTGCCAGCAGCTCGCAGGAAACTTTCACCGGGGAGCTGTTTTTT
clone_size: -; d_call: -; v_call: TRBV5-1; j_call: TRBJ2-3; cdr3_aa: CASSSASPGATDTQYF; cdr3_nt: TGCGCCAGCAGCTCAGCTAGCCCCGGTGCGACAGATACGCAGTATTTT